The 21 T cell receptor beta chains below come from one sample, sequenced in a study of post-analysis software for immune sequencing data. Libraries were made from TCR beta cDNA, and they carried unique molecular identifiers. MiXCR, run by TCRdb on the PCR reads, gives a single entry per CDR3 protein. This sample has some 160,000 distinct CDR3 sequences, with under 40% found just once. The sequences come from blood, collected after autologous hematopoietic stem cell transplantation. These receptors came from a girl aged 10 to 17 with multiple sclerosis.

This clonotype has just a few counts. V gene TRBV20-1 combines with J gene TRBJ1-1, with D possibly TRBD1 on 6 matching bases. The CDR3 loop spans 12 amino acids. Germline CDR1 reads DFQATT; CDR2 reads SNEGSKA (reference sequence). V was cut by 0 bases and J by 6 bases, with 8 bases left in between. In DNA, the CDR3 is TGCAGTGCTAGAGAAGGGGGTTCTGAAGCTTTCTTT. As protein: CSAREGGSEAFF.

This clonotype was observed many times. The gene calls are TRBV24-1 and TRBJ2-1; weak D call: TRBD2 (5 bases). CDR3 size: 15 residues. Germline assignment: CDR1 KGHDR and CDR2 SFDVKD. V gave up 4 bases and J gave up 2 bases, with 11 bases separating them. CDR3 nucleotides: TGTGCCACCAGTGACCCCAGCGGAACCTACAATGAGCAGTTCTTC. Protein: CATSDPSGTYNEQFF.

Worth noting for this clonotype: This may come from a read error, since a much larger clone is one base off. J is TRBJ2-5 and V is TRBV29-1; D possibly corresponds to TRBD1 (5 bases). Germline lookup yields CDR1 SQVTM and CDR2 ANQGSEA. CDR3 size: 13 residues. Trimming took off 1 base at V and 11 bases at J, with 17 bases between the two ends. CDR3: CSVEGVGAYGQYF. In DNA form, the CDR3 reads TGCAGCGTTGAAGGGGTTGGGGCCTACGGGCAGTACTTC.

V and J are TRBV5-5 and TRBJ2-3, with 11 bases lining up with TRBD2. This CDR3 spans 16 amino acids. V lost 0 bases and J lost 5; bases outside the gene matches: 5. The germline V gene encodes CDR1 SGHKS and CDR2 YYEKEE (reference sequence). CDR3 loop: CASSLVTSGKLDTQYF. CDR3 DNA sequence: TGTGCCAGCAGCTTGGTGACTAGCGGGAAGCTAGATACGCAGTATTTT.

This clonotype was seen more than once but under ten times. This chain links TRBV12-3 or TRBV12-4 with TRBJ2-4; D may be TRBD1 or TRBD2 (5 bases each). The length of the CDR3 is 15 residues. Between the trimmed V and J ends, which lost 3 bases and 13 bases, there was a span of 22 bases. CDR3 DNA sequence: TGTGCCAGCAGTTTTACTGGGGCTAAACTTAGGGAGCAGTACTTC. This codes for CASSFTGAKLREQYF.

Only a few counts were recorded for this clonotype. The rearrangement links TRBV20-1 to TRBJ2-3; TRBD2 matches at 10 bases. The germline V gene has CDR1 DFQATT and CDR2 SNEGSKA (reference sequence). The V gene end was trimmed by 3 bases and the J gene end by 2 bases; junction bases not matched to a gene: 5. The CDR3 runs 15 residues. The DNA of the CDR3 is TGCAGTGCTAGGCCTAGCGGGAGACTCACAGATACGCAGTATTTT. Protein: CSARPSGRLTDTQYF.

The V call is TRBV20-1, the J call TRBJ1-2; a possible D gene is TRBD1 (5 bases). This CDR3 region has 9 residues. Germline CDR1 reads DFQATT; CDR2 reads SNEGSKA (reference sequence). V was trimmed by 6 bases and J by 8 bases, leaving 7 bases between them. CDR3 in amino acids: CSARGGYTF. For the CDR3, the DNA is TGCAGTGCGCGGGGGGGCTACACCTTC.

The J gene is TRBJ2-1, the V gene TRBV20-1; D ambiguous. Trimming took off 5 bases at V and 3 bases at J, with 11 bases between the two ends. Germline V gene data show CDR1 as DFQATT and CDR2 as SNEGSKA (reference sequence). The CDR3 contains 13 residues. DNA for the CDR3: TGCAGTGCTCGCCACGTCTTCTACAATGAGCAGTTCTTC. Its translation: CSARHVFYNEQFF.

This clonotype showed up just a few times. The chain has TRBV11-1 and TRBJ2-5; no reliable D call. The DNA end favors TRBJ2-7, so the J call may be wrong. The CDR3 runs 15 residues. Germline V gives CDR1 SGHAT, CDR2 FQDESV (reference sequence). As DNA, the CDR3 is TGTGCCAGCAGCTCGAGCCGGACGAACCCCTACGAGCAGTACTTC. Translated: CASSSSRTNPYEQYF.

This clonotype occurred a few times. CDR3 residues: CASSWDNTEAFF. The CDR3 bases are TGTGCCAGCAGTTGGGATAACACTGAAGCTTTCTTT. The J gene is TRBJ1-1, the V gene TRBV12-3 or TRBV12-4; no reliable D call. The CDR3 is 12 residues long. V lost 4 bases and J 2 bases, leaving 5 bases between the germline ends.

The CDR3 region has the DNA TGTGCCACCAGTGATTTAGCGGGAGGTTTCAATGAGCAGTTCTTC. Translation: CATSDLAGGFNEQFF. The J gene is TRBJ2-1, the V gene TRBV24-1; 9 bases map to TRBD2. With 1 base clipped from V and 6 bases from J, the junction kept 3 bases outside the gene matches. The length of the CDR3 is 15 residues. Germline lookup yields CDR1 KGHDR and CDR2 SFDVKD.

This clonotype was picked up a small number of times. The CDR3 loop reads CASSLDDLYEQYF. Here the CDR3 DNA reads TGTGCCAGCAGTCTCGATGACCTCTACGAGCAGTACTTC. The chain joins TRBV6-2 or TRBV6-3 to TRBJ2-7, with unresolved D. The CDR3 runs 13 residues. V was trimmed by 5 bases and J by 3 bases, leaving 11 bases between them. Germline-derived CDR1 and CDR2 are MNHEY and SVGEGT.

The CDR3 here is CASSPGQGASGNQPQHF. CDR3 in DNA: TGTGCCAGCAGCCCAGGACAGGGGGCGAGCGGCAATCAGCCCCAGCATTTT. The chain couples TRBV6-1 to TRBJ1-5; 11 bases map to TRBD1. CDR1 and CDR2 from the germline V gene are MNHNS and SASEGT. Trimming took 6 bases from V and 2 from J; bases not matched to a gene: 9. This CDR3 is 17 amino acids long.

A single count supports this clonotype. The chain is built from TRBV29-1 and TRBJ1-4; tentatively, D is TRBD1 (6 bases). CDR3 size: 13 residues. In germline, CDR1 is SQVTM, CDR2 ANQGSEA. Deletions cut 0 bases from V and 10 bases from J, with 12 bases between. CDR3 nucleotides: TGCAGCGTTGAAGAGGGGGCCGGGGGAAAACTGTTTTTT. This translates into CSVEEGAGGKLFF.

This clonotype showed up just a few times. The V call is TRBV20-1, the J call TRBJ2-7; 9 bases align to TRBD2. In germline, CDR1 is DFQATT, CDR2 SNEGSKA (reference sequence). There are 15 residues in the CDR3. Trimming removed 0 bases from V and 1 base from J; junction bases left unmatched: 4. CDR3 residues: CSARETSGLSYEQYF. The CDR3 region has the DNA TGCAGTGCTAGAGAGACTAGCGGACTGTCCTACGAGCAGTACTTC.

This clonotype showed up just a few times. This chain links TRBV21-1 with TRBJ2-5; TRBD2, the table's D call, lacks a check against the DNA. TRBV21-1 is tagged as a pseudogene. The CDR3 covers 16 residues. The CDR3 sequence: CASSLYDGRRRETQYF. CDR3 sequence (DNA): TGTGCCAGCAGCCTATACGACGGGAGGCGGCGGGAGACCCAGTACTTC.

Points on this clonotype: A much larger clonotype is one base distant, so this may be a read error. This chain joins TRBV6-6 and TRBJ2-5; D not resolved. Germline V CDR1 and CDR2: MNHNY, SVGAGI (reference sequence). Trimming took 8 bases from V and 1 from J, leaving 8 bases between them. The CDR3 is 12 amino acids. CDR3 DNA: TGTGCCAGCGGTGGAGTCCAAGAGACCCAGTACTTC. This translates into CASGGVQETQYF.

V is TRBV6-6 and J is TRBJ2-5; D is unresolved. V was shortened by 6 bases and J by 3 bases, with 14 bases between the two germline ends. Germline CDR1 MNHNY, CDR2 SVGAGI (reference sequence). The CDR3 spans 14 residues. CDR3 sequence (DNA): TGTGCCAGCAGCTCCACCCTCGACGAAGAGACCCAGTACTTC. This translates into CASSSTLDEETQYF.

Comments on this clonotype: Compared with germline, one end of the junction differs, possibly owing to a read error. The chain employs TRBV27 and TRBJ1-2; no clear D gene. Germline loops: CDR1 MNHEY, CDR2 SMNVEV (reference sequence). The CDR3 extends over 13 amino acids. Written as DNA, the CDR3 is TGTGTCAGCCGTATAGTGGGCGGATATGGCTACACCTTC. This encodes CVSRIVGGYGYTF.

This clonotype has a handful of counts. This chain links TRBV25-1 with TRBJ2-1; D tentatively reads TRBD1 or TRBD2 (5 bases each). The V gene's germline CDR1 is MGHDK and CDR2 SYGVNS. The germline V and J ends were trimmed by 4 bases and 8 bases, with 6 bases remaining between them. The CDR3 is made up of 11 amino acids. The CDR3 DNA reads TGTGCCAGCAGTGTGGGGGATGAGCAGTTCTTC. As protein: CASSVGDEQFF. The variable domain in full, with the rest retrieved from reference TRBV25-1 and TRBJ2-1, is EADIYQTPRYLVIGTGKKITLECSQTMGHDKMYWYQQDPGMELHLIHYSYGVNSTEKGDLSSESTVSRIRTEHFPLTLESARPSHTSQYLCASSVGDEQFFGPGTRLTVL.

This clonotype was counted ten times or more. V is TRBV20-1 and J is TRBJ2-1, with 9 nucleotides matching TRBD1. The germline V gene has CDR1 DFQATT and CDR2 SNEGSKA (reference sequence). The CDR3 spans 15 residues. V was clipped by 3 bases and J by 0 bases; unmatched bases: 3. Here the CDR3 DNA reads TGCAGTGCTAGTAACAGGGGGCACTCCTACAATGAGCAGTTCTTC. Amino acid sequence: CSASNRGHSYNEQFF.